These T cell receptor beta chains were read from a single sample in a study of control samples from healthy donors and cancer patients. Measured with immunoSEQ multiplex PCR; TCRdb has only the in-frame clones, and not every one. The sample holds 130,000 to 150,000 clones, about 95% seen once. What was sequenced was PBMCs. These receptors came from a man aged 55 to 70 with colorectal cancer. CDR3s include the opening cysteine and the closing phenylalanine or tryptophan. Each record gives: V gene, D gene, J gene, CDR3 protein, CDR3 DNA. The D gene is left open where the match is weak.

V: TRBV3-1/TRBV3-2
D: TRBD2
J: TRBJ2-7
CDR3: CASSQEGLAGGRSGEQYF
DNA: TGTGCCAGCAGCCAAGAGGGACTAGCGGGGGGGCGAAGTGGCGAGCAGTACTTC

V: TRBV6-6
D: TRBD2
J: TRBJ2-7
CDR3: CASQRTGGAYEQYF
DNA: TGTGCCAGCCAACGTACCGGGGGGGCGTACGAGCAGTACTTC

V: TRBV11-2
D: -
J: TRBJ2-4
CDR3: CASSFQGALAKNIQYF
DNA: TGTGCCAGCAGCTTCCAGGGAGCCCTAGCCAAAAACATTCAGTACTTC

V: TRBV2
D: -
J: TRBJ2-7
CDR3: CASSEPPGALFSYEQYF
DNA: TGTGCCAGCAGTGAACCCCCAGGGGCACTATTCTCCTACGAGCAGTACTTC

V: TRBV10-3
D: -
J: TRBJ1-2
CDR3: CAISGTRGYGYTF
DNA: TGTGCCATCAGTGGTACTAGGGGTTATGGCTACACCTTC

V: TRBV18
D: -
J: TRBJ2-3
CDR3: CASSRPQGNTDTQYF
DNA: TGTGCCAGCTCACGACCGCAGGGGAACACAGATACGCAGTATTTT

V: TRBV27
D: TRBD1
J: TRBJ1-2
CDR3: CASSLGQGDGYTF
DNA: TGTGCCAGCAGTTTAGGCCAGGGGGATGGCTACACCTTC

V: TRBV6-5
D: -
J: TRBJ2-7
CDR3: CATGSPRAFSYEQYF
DNA: TGTGCCACCGGATCCCCCAGGGCCTTCTCCTACGAGCAGTACTTC

V: TRBV6-5
D: -
J: TRBJ2-2
CDR3: CASSSFTNTGELFF
DNA: TGTGCCAGCAGTTCCTTCACGAACACCGGGGAGCTGTTTTTT

V: TRBV6-2/TRBV6-3
D: -
J: TRBJ2-7
CDR3: CASSPHGPYEQYF
DNA: TGTGCCAGCAGCCCTCATGGCCCCTACGAGCAGTACTTC

V: TRBV5-1
D: -
J: TRBJ1-1
CDR3: CASSLLPGVLNTEAFF
DNA: TGCGCCAGCAGCCTATTACCTGGGGTATTGAACACTGAAGCTTTCTTT

V: TRBV4-1
D: -
J: TRBJ2-2
CDR3: CASSHLRSIANTGELFF
DNA: TGCGCCAGCAGCCACCTTAGGAGCATCGCGAACACCGGGGAGCTGTTTTTT